This T cell receptor beta chain was sequenced for a study of blood T cell repertoires in COVID-19. Looking at the study overall: Collection of acute and convalescent COVID-19 samples took place in the United States, Italy and Spain.

Some clones are missing from TCRdb's copy, which holds only in-frame ones; the method was immunoSEQ multiplex PCR. Of around 170,000 clones listed, roughly three quarters are singletons. Losses at the gene ends were 6 bases for V and 1 base for J; bases not matched to a gene: 4. The CDR3 loop spans 14 amino acids. CDR1 is LNHDA and CDR2 is SQIVND in the germline V gene (reference sequence). The sample taken for sequencing was PBMCs or T cells enriched from blood (not recorded which). This clonotype was sampled from a man between 60 and 70 years old who had been exposed to COVID-19. This chain joins TRBV19 and TRBJ2-3; 7 nucleotides align to TRBD1. CDR3 residues: CASRPGQGTDTQYF. In DNA, the CDR3 is TGTGCCAGTAGACCCGGACAGGGCACAGATACGCAGTATTTT.